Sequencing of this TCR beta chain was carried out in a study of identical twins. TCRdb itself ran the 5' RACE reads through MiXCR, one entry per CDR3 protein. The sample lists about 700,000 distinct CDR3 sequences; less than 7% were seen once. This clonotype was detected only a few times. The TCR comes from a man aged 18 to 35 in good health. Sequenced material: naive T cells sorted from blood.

DNA of the CDR3: TGCGCCAGCAGCCAAGTTCTGGCGGGAGGATACGAGCAGTACTTC. Residues: CASSQVLAGGYEQYF. The chain combines TRBV4-3 with TRBJ2-7, with 8 bases aligning to TRBD2. Germline values: CDR1 LGHNA, CDR2 YSLEER. The CDR3 length is 15 residues. V lost 1 base and J lost 4; bases outside the gene matches: 6.